This TCR beta chain was captured by sequencing in a study of OX40 agonist ivuxolimab in advanced cancers. Repertoires were generated with immunoSEQ multiplex PCR, while TCRdb's copy carries only in-frame clones and drops some. Of about 76,000 clones listed, roughly 85% are singletons. CDR3 length: 17 residues. The germline V and J ends were trimmed by 3 bases and 0 bases, with 15 bases remaining between them. The germline V gene has CDR1 GTSNPN and CDR2 SVGIG (reference sequence). The rearrangement joins TRBV30 to TRBJ1-6; D unclear. The receptor comes from an adult with an advanced solid tumor such as melanoma, head and neck, liver or kidney cancer. Sequencing was performed on CD4+ or CD8+ T cells sorted from blood, taken in a trial of the OX40 agonist ivuxolimab. In nucleotides, the CDR3 is TGTGCCTGGAGGGCCCGTAGTCGGAGCTCCTATAATTCACCCCTCCACTTT. Amino acid sequence: CAWRARSRSSYNSPLHF.